The TCR beta chain under discussion was sequenced for a study of metastatic and nonmetastatic thyroid tumors. With MiXCR, TCRdb called clones anew from the PCR reads. In the table there are under 35,000 clones, about a sixth of which are singletons. Every patient was untreated before thyroid surgery. Many counts were recorded for this clone. Specimen: blood. This TCR was recovered from a female donor with papillary thyroid cancer or a benign thyroid nodule (not recorded which). Some clones in this sample may be carry-over from other donors' samples.

The CDR3 protein is CASRYQGSTEAFF. CDR3 in DNA: TGTGCCAGCAGATATCAGGGGAGCACTGAAGCTTTCTTT. The V and J genes are TRBV27 and TRBJ1-1; D is possibly TRBD1 (6 bases). The CDR3 is 13 residues long. The V gene lost 6 bases and the J gene lost 4 bases, with 12 bases spanning the gap. Germline values: CDR1 MNHEY, CDR2 SMNVEV (reference sequence).